This TCR beta chain was sequenced during a study of CXCR3-negative and CXCR3-positive naive CD8 T cells. The CDR3 runs 16 residues. Germline V gives CDR1 MGHRA, CDR2 YSYEKL. The TRB cDNA libraries were prepared by 5' RACE with UMI labels. TCRdb re-called the 5' RACE reads, yielding one record per CDR3 amino acid sequence without DNA. The listing contains 70,000 to 95,000 distinct CDR3 sequences. Comments on this clonotype: Its antigen is not identified.

Study-wide points: When CXCR3-positive naive cells were set against CXCR3-negative naive cells, the former had more hydrophobic TRB CDR3s.

This rearrangement joins TRBV4-1 to TRBJ1-1; the TCRdb call, TRBD1, lacks DNA for checking. Input material: naive CXCR3- CD8+ T cells from blood. The sample's subset: CD45RO-CCR7+CD27+CD95- naive CD8+ T cells lacking CXCR3 (TNR3-). This sequence was found in a human donor in good health. Some clones in this sample may be carry-over from other donors' samples. Here the CDR3 reads CASSQKMGRGVTEAFF.